This TCR beta chain originates from a study of identical twins. Study observations and caveats: Findings came from cross-sectional statistics, without long-term follow-up of donors. A lower insertion count was a feature of abundant cord blood beta clonotypes, with no such feature in memory repertoires.

A note on this clonotype: Antigen unknown.

cDNA carried unique molecular identifiers, and a universal primer site was added by template switching. TCRdb ran MiXCR on the 5' RACE reads and lists one entry per CDR3 protein. The top ten hold 2.9% of the sample, which has about 470,000 distinct CDR3 sequences, less than 25% seen once. The CDR3 is 14 amino acids. Per the germline V gene, CDR1 is MNHNS and CDR2 is SASEGT. V was trimmed by 5 bases and J by 3 bases, leaving 13 bases between them. These data were also filed under a second study, of T cells expressing NK-cell markers. That source reports: Evidence did not settle whether expanded NKG2C+ T cell clones targeted HCMV.

This TCR derives from a young woman in good health. The chain has TRBV6-1 and TRBJ2-5, with D tentatively TRBD1 or TRBD2 (5 bases each). Sequenced input: CD4+ T cells sorted from blood. The CDR3 nucleotides read TGTGCCAGCAGTCCGGGACGTCTTAAAGAGACCCAGTACTTC. This sequence encodes CASSPGRLKETQYF.